The clone carrying this TCR beta chain has a count of ten or more. V dropped 2 bases and J dropped 6 bases, with 14 bases sitting between them. Germline V lookup: CDR1 DFQATT, CDR2 SNEGSKA (reference sequence). CDR3 length: 13 amino acids. 5'RACE employing 10-nucleotide random UMIs yielded the cDNA. A single record per CDR3 protein comes from TCRdb applying MiXCR to the 5' RACE reads. The repertoire holds 55,000 to 65,000 distinct CDR3 sequences, with over 3.5% as singletons. The data are from a study of neurological immune-mediated disorders. The TCR sequence derives from a woman between 50 and 59 years old with multiple sclerosis. The sample was PBMCs. This chain uses TRBV20-1 with TRBJ2-7, with D perhaps TRBD1 (6 bases). CDR3 in amino acids: CSARPSGVGEQYF. The CDR3 DNA reads TGCAGTGCTAGACCCTCAGGGGTAGGCGAGCAGTACTTC.